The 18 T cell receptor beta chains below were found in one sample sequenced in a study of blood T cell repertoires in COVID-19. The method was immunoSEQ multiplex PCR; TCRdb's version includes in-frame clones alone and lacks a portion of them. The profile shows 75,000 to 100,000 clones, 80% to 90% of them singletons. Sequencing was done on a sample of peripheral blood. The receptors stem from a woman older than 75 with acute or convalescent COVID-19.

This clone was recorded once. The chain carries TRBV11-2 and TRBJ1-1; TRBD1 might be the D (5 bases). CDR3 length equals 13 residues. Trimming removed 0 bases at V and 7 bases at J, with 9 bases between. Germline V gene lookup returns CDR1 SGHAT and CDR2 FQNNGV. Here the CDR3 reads CASSLDGGVEAFF. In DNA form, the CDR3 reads TGTGCCAGCAGCTTAGATGGGGGGGTTGAAGCTTTCTTT.

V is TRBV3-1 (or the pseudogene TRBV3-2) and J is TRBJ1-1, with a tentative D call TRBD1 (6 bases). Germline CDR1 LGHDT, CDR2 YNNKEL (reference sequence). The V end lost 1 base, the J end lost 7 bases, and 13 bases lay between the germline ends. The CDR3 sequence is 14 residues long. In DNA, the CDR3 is TGTGCCAGCAGCCAAGTGGGGGCAATGGGTGAAGCTTTCTTT. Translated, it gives CASSQVGAMGEAFF.

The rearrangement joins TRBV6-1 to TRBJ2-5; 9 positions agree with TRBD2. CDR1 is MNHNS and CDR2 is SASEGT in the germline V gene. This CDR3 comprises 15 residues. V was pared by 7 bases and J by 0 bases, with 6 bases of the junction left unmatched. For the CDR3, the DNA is TGTGCCAGCAATCCCCGGACTAGCGACCAAGAGACCCAGTACTTC. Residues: CASNPRTSDQETQYF.

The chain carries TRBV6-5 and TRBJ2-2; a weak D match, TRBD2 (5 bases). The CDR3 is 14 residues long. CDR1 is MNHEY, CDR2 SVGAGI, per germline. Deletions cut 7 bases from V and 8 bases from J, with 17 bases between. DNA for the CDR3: TGTGCCAGCATCAGAAGCGGATCTGGAGGGGAGCTGTTTTTT. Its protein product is CASIRSGSGGELFF.

The CDR3 nucleotides are TGTGCCAGCAGTTACTCGTTAGGGCGGGGTGACGGCAATCAGCCCCAGCATTTT. Translation gives CASSYSLGRGDGNQPQHF. This chain joins TRBV6-2 or TRBV6-3 and TRBJ1-5; unclear D gene. Germline V gene data show CDR1 as MNHEY and CDR2 as SVGEGT. The CDR3 has 18 residues. V was cut by 0 bases and J by 2 bases, with 17 bases left in between.

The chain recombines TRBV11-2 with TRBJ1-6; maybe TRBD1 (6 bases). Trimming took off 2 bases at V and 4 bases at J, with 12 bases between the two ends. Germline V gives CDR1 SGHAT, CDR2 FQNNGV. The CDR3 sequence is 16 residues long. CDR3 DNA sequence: TGTGCCAGCAGCTTACAGGGGACGGCTTATAATTCACCCCTCCACTTT. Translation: CASSLQGTAYNSPLHF. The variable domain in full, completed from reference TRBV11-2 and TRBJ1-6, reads EAGVAQSPRYKIIEKRQSVAFWCNPISGHATLYWYQQILGQGPKLLIQFQNNGVVDDSQLPKDRFSAERLKGVDSTLKIQPAKLEDSAVYLCASSLQGTAYNSPLHFGNGTRLTVT.

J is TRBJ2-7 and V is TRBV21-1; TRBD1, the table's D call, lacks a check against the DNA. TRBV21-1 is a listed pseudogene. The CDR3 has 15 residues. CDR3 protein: CASTNRTGGRYEQYF. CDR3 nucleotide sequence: TGTGCCAGCACCAATCGGACAGGGGGCCGTTACGAGCAGTACTTC.

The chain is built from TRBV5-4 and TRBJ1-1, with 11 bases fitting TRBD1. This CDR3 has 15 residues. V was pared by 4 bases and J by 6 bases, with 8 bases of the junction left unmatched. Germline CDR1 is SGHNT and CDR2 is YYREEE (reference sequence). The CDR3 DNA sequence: TGTGCCAGCAGCCCCGTAAGGGGACAGGGGGCTGAAGCTTTCTTT. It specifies CASSPVRGQGAEAFF.

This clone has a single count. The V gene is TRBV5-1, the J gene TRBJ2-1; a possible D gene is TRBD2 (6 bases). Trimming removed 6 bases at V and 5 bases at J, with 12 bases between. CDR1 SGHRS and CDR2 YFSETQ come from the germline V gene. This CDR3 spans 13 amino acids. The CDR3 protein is CASTEPGDNEQFF. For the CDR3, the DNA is TGCGCCAGCACCGAACCGGGGGACAATGAGCAGTTCTTC.

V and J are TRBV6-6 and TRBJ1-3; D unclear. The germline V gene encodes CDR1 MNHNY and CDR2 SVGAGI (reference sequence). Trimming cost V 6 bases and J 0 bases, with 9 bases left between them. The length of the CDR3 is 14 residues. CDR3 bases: TGTGCCAGCAGGAACAGCCTCTCTGGAAACACCATATATTTT. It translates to CASRNSLSGNTIYF.

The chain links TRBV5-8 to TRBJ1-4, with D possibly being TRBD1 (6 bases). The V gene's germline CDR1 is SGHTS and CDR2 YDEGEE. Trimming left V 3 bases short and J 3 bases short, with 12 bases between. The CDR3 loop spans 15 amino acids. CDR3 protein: CASSSEGGANEKLFF. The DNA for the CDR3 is TGTGCCAGCAGCTCGGAAGGGGGAGCTAATGAAAAACTGTTTTTT.

CDR3 coding DNA: TGTGCCAGCAGTAAACCGAGCTCCTACGAGCAGTACTTC. Protein sequence: CASSKPSSYEQYF. V and J are TRBV6-5 and TRBJ2-7, with D unclear. The CDR3 sequence is 13 residues long. Germline V gene sequence: CDR1 MNHEY, CDR2 SVGAGI. V was trimmed by 5 bases and J by 0 bases, leaving 8 bases between them.

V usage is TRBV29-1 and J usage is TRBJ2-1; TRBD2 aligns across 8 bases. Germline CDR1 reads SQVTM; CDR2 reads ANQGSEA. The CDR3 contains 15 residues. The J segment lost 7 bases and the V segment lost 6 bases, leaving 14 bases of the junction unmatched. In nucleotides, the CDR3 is TGCAGCGTCGTGGGGGGGACTAGTAGGTGGAATGAGCAGTTCTTC. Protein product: CSVVGGTSRWNEQFF.

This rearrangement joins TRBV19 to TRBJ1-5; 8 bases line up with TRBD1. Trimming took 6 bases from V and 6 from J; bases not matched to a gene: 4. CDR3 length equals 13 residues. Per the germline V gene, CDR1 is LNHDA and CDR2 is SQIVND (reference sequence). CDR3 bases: TGTGCCAGTAGCGGCCAGGGGGCTCAGCCCCAGCATTTT. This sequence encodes CASSGQGAQPQHF.

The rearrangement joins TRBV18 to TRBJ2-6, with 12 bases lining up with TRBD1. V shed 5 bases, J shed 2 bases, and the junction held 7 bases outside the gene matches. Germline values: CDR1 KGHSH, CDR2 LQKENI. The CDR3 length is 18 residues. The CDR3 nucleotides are TGTGCCAGCTCAATTGGGACAGGGGGCGCAACTGGGGCCAACGTCCTGACTTTC. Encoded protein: CASSIGTGGATGANVLTF.

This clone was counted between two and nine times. DNA for the CDR3: TGCGCCAGCACCGTCGGACTACCTAACAATGAGCAGTTCTTC. Its translation is CASTVGLPNNEQFF. V gene TRBV5-1 combines with J gene TRBJ2-1; tentative D call: TRBD2 (6 bases). CDR1 and CDR2 (germline): SGHRS, YFSETQ. The ends were cut back, 6 bases at V and 5 bases at J, with 15 bases in the middle. CDR3 length equals 14 residues.

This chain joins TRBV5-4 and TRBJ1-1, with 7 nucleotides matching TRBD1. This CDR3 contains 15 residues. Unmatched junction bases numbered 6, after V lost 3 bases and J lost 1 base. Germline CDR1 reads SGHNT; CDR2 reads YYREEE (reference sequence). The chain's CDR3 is CASSWETGRNTEAFF. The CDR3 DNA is TGTGCCAGCAGCTGGGAGACAGGGAGGAACACTGAAGCTTTCTTT.

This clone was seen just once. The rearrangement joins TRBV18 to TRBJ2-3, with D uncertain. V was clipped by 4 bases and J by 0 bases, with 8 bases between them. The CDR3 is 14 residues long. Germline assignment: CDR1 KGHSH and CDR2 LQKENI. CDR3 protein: CASSQTPSTDTQYF. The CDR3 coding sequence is TGTGCCAGCTCACAAACTCCTAGCACAGATACGCAGTATTTT. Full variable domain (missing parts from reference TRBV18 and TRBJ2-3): NAGVMQNPRHLVRRRGQEARLRCSPMKGHSHVYWYRQLPEEGLKFMVYLQKENIIDESGMPKERFSAEFPKEGPSILRIQQVVRGDSAAYFCASSQTPSTDTQYFGPGTRLTVL.